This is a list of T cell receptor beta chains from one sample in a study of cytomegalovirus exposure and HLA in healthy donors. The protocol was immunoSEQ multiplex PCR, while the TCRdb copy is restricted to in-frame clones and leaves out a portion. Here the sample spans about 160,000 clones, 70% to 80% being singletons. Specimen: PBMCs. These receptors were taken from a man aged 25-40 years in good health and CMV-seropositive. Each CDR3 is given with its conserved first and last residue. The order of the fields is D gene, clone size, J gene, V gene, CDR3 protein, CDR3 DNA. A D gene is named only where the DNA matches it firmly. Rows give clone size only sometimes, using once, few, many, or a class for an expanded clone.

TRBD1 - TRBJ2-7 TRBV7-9 CASSSTLSGTGVHYEQYF TGTGCCAGCAGCTCTACCCTCTCCGGGACAGGGGTTCACTACGAGCAGTACTTC
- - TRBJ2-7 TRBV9 CASSVRGFSEQYF TGTGCCAGCAGCGTTAGGGGTTTTAGCGAGCAGTACTTC
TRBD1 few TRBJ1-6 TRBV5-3 CARSSSDRGFYSPLHF TGTGCCAGAAGTTCGTCGGACAGGGGTTTTTATTCACCCCTCCACTTT
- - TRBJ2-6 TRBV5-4 CASSWHSGANVLTF TGTGCCAGCAGCTGGCACTCTGGGGCCAACGTCCTGACTTTC
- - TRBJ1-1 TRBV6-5 CASSYSGSMNTEAFF TGTGCCAGCAGTTACTCGGGCAGCATGAACACTGAAGCTTTCTTT
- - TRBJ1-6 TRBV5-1 CASSPSIESYNSPLHF TGCGCCAGCAGCCCCTCTATCGAGTCCTATAATTCACCCCTCCACTTT
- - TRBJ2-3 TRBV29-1 CSVEGGQPKGPQYF TGCAGCGTTGAAGGAGGTCAGCCGAAAGGCCCGCAGTATTTT
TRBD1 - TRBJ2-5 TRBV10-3 CAITGDREGTQYF TGTGCCATCACCGGGGACAGGGAGGGGACCCAGTACTTC
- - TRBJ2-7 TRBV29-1 CSVEQGHTYEQYF TGCAGCGTTGAACAGGGACATACCTACGAGCAGTACTTC
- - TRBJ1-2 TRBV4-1 CASSQLESVMVGYTF TGCGCCAGCAGCCAATTGGAGTCGGTTATGGTTGGCTACACCTTC
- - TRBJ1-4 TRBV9 CASSVAGGREKLFF TGTGCCAGCAGCGTAGCCGGGGGTCGTGAAAAACTGTTTTTT
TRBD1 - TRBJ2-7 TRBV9 CASSVAGTGATYEQYF TGTGCCAGCAGCGTAGCTGGGACAGGGGCAACCTACGAGCAGTACTTC
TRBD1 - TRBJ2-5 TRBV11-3 CASSLGHRGETQYF TGTGCCAGCAGCTTAGGACACAGGGGAGAGACCCAGTACTTC
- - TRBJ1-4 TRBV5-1 CASSLEAGTNEKLFF TGCGCCAGCAGCTTGGAGGCAGGGACTAATGAAAAACTGTTTTTT
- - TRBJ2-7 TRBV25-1 CASSAYYEQYF TGTGCCAGCAGTGCCTACTACGAGCAGTACTTC
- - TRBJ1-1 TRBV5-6 CASSLVGVNTEAFF TGTGCCAGCAGCTTGGTCGGAGTGAACACTGAAGCTTTCTTT
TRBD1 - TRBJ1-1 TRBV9 CASSPTTGGGTEAFF TGTGCCAGCAGCCCCACGACAGGGGGCGGAACTGAAGCTTTCTTT
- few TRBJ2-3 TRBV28 CASSPSPRTASTDTQYF TGTGCCAGCAGCCCATCCCCCCGGACAGCCAGCACAGATACGCAGTATTTT
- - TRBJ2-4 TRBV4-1 CASSQDLEVQYF TGCGCCAGCAGCCAAGATCTGGAGGTTCAGTACTTC
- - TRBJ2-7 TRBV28 CASSPGGPYEQYF TGTGCCAGCAGTCCCGGCGGGCCCTACGAGCAGTACTTC
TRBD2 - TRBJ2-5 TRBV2 CASRSSGQETQYF TGTGCCAGCCGTTCTAGCGGCCAAGAGACCCAGTACTTC
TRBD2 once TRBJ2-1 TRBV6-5 CASSYTLAGGYNEQFF TGTGCCAGCAGTTACACTCTAGCGGGGGGCTACAATGAGCAGTTCTTC
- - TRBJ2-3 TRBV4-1 CASSHIFDTQYF TGCGCCAGCAGCCATATATTTGATACGCAGTATTTT
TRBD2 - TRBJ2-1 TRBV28 CASSPAGGNSNEQFF TGTGCCAGCAGTCCAGCGGGGGGTAACTCCAATGAGCAGTTCTTC
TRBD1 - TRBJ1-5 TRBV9 CASSEGAGRNQPQHF TGTGCCAGCAGCGAGGGGGCGGGGCGCAATCAGCCCCAGCATTTT
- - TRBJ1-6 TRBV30 CAWFSGEGRPLHF TGTGCCTGGTTTTCGGGGGAGGGGCGTCCCCTCCACTTT
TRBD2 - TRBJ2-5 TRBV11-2 CASSFVAGGQETQYF TGTGCCAGCAGCTTTGTAGCGGGGGGGCAAGAGACCCAGTACTTC
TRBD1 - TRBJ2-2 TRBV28 CASSNSGTGAGELFF TGTGCCAGCAGTAACTCCGGGACAGGGGCCGGGGAGCTGTTTTTT
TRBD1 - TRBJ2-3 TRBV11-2 CASSPRTGGADTQYF TGTGCCAGCAGCCCGAGGACAGGGGGGGCAGATACGCAGTATTTT
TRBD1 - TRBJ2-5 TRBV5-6 CASSATGGETQYF TGTGCCAGCAGCGCGACAGGGGGAGAGACCCAGTACTTC
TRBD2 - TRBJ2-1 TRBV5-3 CANGTSGGLTHEQFF TGTGCCAATGGGACTAGCGGGGGGCTTACACATGAGCAGTTCTTC
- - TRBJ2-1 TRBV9 CASSLTGTPVNEQFF TGTGCCAGCAGCCTCACCGGGACTCCAGTCAATGAGCAGTTCTTC
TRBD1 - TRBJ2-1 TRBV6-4 CASSDGTGANEQFF TGTGCCAGCAGTGATGGGACAGGGGCCAATGAGCAGTTCTTC
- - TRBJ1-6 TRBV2 CASSEAPGPRNNSPLHF TGTGCCAGCAGTGAAGCCCCAGGCCCTCGTAATAATTCACCCCTCCACTTT
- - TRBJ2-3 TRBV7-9 CASRQSQSTDTQYF TGTGCCAGCCGACAGTCACAAAGCACAGATACGCAGTATTTT
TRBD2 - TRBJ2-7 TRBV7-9 CASSAGGRSREQYF TGTGCCAGCAGCGCGGGGGGGCGTTCCAGAGAGCAGTACTTC
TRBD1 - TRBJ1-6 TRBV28 CASSLGADRAHSPLHF TGTGCCAGCAGTTTGGGGGCCGACAGGGCCCATTCACCCCTCCACTTT
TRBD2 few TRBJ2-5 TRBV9 CASSVAGGPETQYF TGTGCCAGCAGCGTAGCGGGGGGGCCGGAGACCCAGTACTTC
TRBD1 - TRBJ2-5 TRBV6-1 CAGTPGQGRTQYF TGTGCCGGGACTCCGGGACAGGGGAGGACCCAGTACTTC
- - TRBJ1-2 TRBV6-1 CASNQGNYGYTF TGTGCCAGCAACCAGGGGAACTATGGCTACACCTTC
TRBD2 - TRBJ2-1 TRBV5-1 CASSPTSGGLAYNEQFF TGCGCCAGCAGCCCGACTAGCGGGGGCCTCGCCTACAATGAGCAGTTCTTC
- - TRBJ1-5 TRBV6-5 CASSYSPPPGGQPQHF TGTGCCAGCAGTTACTCGCCTCCCCCGGGGGGTCAGCCCCAGCATTTT
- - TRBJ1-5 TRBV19 CASSATPGPGQPQHF TGTGCCAGTAGTGCCACACCGGGCCCAGGGCAGCCCCAGCATTTT
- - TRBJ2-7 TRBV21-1 CASSKAGVFGTSGGPSEQYF TGTGCCAGCAGCAAAGCGGGGGTGTTCGGGACTAGCGGGGGGCCGTCCGAGCAGTACTTC
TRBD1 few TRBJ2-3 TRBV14 CASSQPGGVGTDTQYF TGTGCCAGCAGCCAACCAGGGGGCGTTGGCACAGATACGCAGTATTTT
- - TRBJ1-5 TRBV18 CASSPDRNQPQHF TGTGCCAGCTCACCGGACAGAAATCAGCCCCAGCATTTT
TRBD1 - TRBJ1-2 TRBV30 CAWSVSNTGDYGYTF TGTGCCTGGAGTGTTTCAAATACAGGGGACTATGGCTACACCTTC
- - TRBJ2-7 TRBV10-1 CASPVVQGPYEQYF TGCGCCAGCCCGGTCGTACAGGGCCCCTACGAGCAGTACTTC